This note documents a single T cell receptor beta chain sequence. Assay used: immunoSEQ multiplex PCR; TCRdb lists only in-frame clones, some missing. There are about 94,000 clones in the sample; roughly 85% occur only once, and about 4.6% lies in the top ten. This sample was taken from a study of T cell responses to AZD1222 COVID-19 vaccine. Germline values: CDR1 ENHRY, CDR2 SYGVKD. J gave up 6 bases and V 0 bases, and 8 bases lay outside the gene matches. CDR3 size: 15 residues. The chain joins TRBV10-3 to TRBJ2-7, with 7 bases lining up with TRBD2. This sample comprised peripheral blood, obtained 28 days after the second AZD1222 dose. The source of this sequence is an adult who received the AZD1222 COVID-19 vaccine. This CDR3 is CAISESLTGGAEQYF. The CDR3 coding sequence is TGTGCCATCAGTGAGTCACTAACGGGGGGAGCCGAGCAGTACTTC.